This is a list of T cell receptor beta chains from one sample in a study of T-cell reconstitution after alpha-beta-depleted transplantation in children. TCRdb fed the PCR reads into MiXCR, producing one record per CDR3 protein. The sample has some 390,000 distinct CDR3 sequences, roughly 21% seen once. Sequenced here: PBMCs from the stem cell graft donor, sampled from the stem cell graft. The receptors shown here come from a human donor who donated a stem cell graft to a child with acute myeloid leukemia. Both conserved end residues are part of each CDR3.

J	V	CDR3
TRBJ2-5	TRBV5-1	CASSLNPEGHIARPETQYF
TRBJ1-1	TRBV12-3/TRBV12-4	CASSFGGNPEAFF
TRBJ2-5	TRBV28	CASSQARRHLQETQYF
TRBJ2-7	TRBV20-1	CSATQGSYEQYF
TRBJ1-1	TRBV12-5	CASGFNNGTAPKLNTEAFF
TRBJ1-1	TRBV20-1	CSARAHVGSPNTEAFF
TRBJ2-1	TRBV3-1	CASSQDFWREYNEQFF
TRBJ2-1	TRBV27	CASSPGLAVNEQFF
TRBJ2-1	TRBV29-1	CSVEGTSAPGEQFF
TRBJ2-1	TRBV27	CASSFGSDYYNEQFF
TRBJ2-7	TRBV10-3	CAIGAAYEQYF